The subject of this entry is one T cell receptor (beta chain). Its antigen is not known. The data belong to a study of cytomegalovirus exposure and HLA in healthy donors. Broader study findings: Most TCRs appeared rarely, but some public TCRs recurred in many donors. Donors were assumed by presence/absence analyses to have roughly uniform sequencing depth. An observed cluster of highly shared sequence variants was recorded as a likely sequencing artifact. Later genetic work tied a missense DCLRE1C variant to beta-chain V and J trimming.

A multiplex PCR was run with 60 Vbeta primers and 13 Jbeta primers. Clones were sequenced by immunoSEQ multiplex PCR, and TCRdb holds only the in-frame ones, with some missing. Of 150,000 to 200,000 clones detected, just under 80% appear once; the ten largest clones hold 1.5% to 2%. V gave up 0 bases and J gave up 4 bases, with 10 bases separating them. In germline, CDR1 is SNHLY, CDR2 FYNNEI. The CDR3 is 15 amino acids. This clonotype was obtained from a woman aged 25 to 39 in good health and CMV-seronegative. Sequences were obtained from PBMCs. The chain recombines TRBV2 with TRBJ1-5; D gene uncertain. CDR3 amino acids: CASSEALLANQPQHF. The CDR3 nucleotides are TGTGCCAGCAGTGAAGCGCTTCTAGCTAATCAGCCCCAGCATTTT.